The next 26 T cell receptor beta chains were all read from a single sample in a study of blood T cell repertoires in COVID-19. Sequencing was performed with immunoSEQ multiplex PCR; in TCRdb, only in-frame clones are kept and a portion is missing. The repertoire includes some 74,000 clones, around 80% of them detected once, and approximately 12% sits in the top ten. The source material was peripheral blood. These receptors all come from a human donor in a cohort sampled during active COVID-19.

This clone was recorded only once. The rearrangement links TRBV7-2 to TRBJ1-2; TRBD1 agrees at 9 bases. Trimming took 4 bases from V and 13 from J; bases not matched to a gene: 7. CDR3 size: 12 residues. Germline CDR1 reads SGHTA; CDR2 reads FQGNSA. CDR3 sequence: CASSSGQGAVTF. The CDR3 DNA sequence: TGTGCCAGCAGCTCGGGACAGGGAGCAGTCACCTTC.

The chain has TRBV6-2 or TRBV6-3 and TRBJ2-7; 7 nucleotides line up with TRBD2. CDR1 and CDR2 from the germline V gene are MNHEY and SVGEGT. This CDR3 is 15 amino acids long. J lost 7 bases, V lost 0 bases, and 9 bases had no gene match. The CDR3 DNA follows: TGTGCCAGCAGTTACTCGAGGGCGGGAGCGGGTGAGCAGTACGTC. Its translation is CASSYSRAGAGEQYV.

The V call is TRBV27, the J call TRBJ2-7; 9 bases match TRBD1. The CDR3 is 13 residues long. With V trimmed by 6 bases and J by 5 bases, 5 bases remained unmatched. Germline V CDR1 and CDR2: MNHEY, SMNVEV (reference sequence). The CDR3 bases are TGTGCCAGCAGCCATAGGGACAGGGACGAGCAGTACTTC. It codes for CASSHRDRDEQYF.

This clone occurred once. The chain combines TRBV7-5 with TRBJ2-3; no DNA check was done on the table's D call, TRBD2. TRBV7-5 is a documented pseudogene. There are 15 residues in the CDR3. The chain's CDR3 is CAISYRPGGGDTQYF. The CDR3 DNA reads as TGTGCCATCAGTTATCGCCCGGGAGGTGGAGATACGCAGTATTTT.

The chain recombines TRBV11-2 with TRBJ2-5; a possible D gene is TRBD1 (6 bases). Germline V gives CDR1 SGHAT, CDR2 FQNNGV. Trimming cost V 4 bases and J 2 bases, with 11 bases left between them. The CDR3 is 14 residues long. The CDR3: CASSYKDRQETQYF. For the CDR3, the DNA is TGTGCCAGCAGCTACAAAGACAGGCAAGAGACCCAGTACTTC.

The chain carries TRBV7-6 and TRBJ2-3; perhaps TRBD2 as D (6 bases). V was pared by 6 bases and J by 0 bases, with 10 bases between. This CDR3 comprises 14 residues. Germline loops: CDR1 SGHVS, CDR2 FNYEAQ. Written as DNA, the CDR3 is TGTGCCAGCAGAACCGGGACTAGCACAGATACGCAGTATTTT. This gives the protein CASRTGTSTDTQYF.

This chain connects TRBV7-2 to TRBJ2-1; D is perhaps TRBD1 (6 bases). Trimming took 5 bases from V and 4 from J, leaving 15 bases between them. This CDR3 region has 15 residues. Germline V lookup: CDR1 SGHTA, CDR2 FQGNSA. CDR3 DNA sequence: TGTGCCAGCAGCATCGCACAGGGTCTTTACAATGAGCAGTTCTTC. It is translated as CASSIAQGLYNEQFF.

The chain employs TRBV6-6 and TRBJ2-3; 13 nucleotides align to TRBD2. This CDR3 is 16 amino acids long. The germline V gene has CDR1 MNHNY and CDR2 SVGAGI (reference sequence). V dropped 6 bases and J dropped 4; count of bases not matched to a gene: 7. CDR3 loop: CASRRTSGSTSDTQYF. CDR3 sequence (DNA): TGTGCCAGCAGGAGGACTAGCGGGAGTACCTCAGATACGCAGTATTTT.

The CDR3 region has the DNA TGTGCCAGCAGCCAAACGGGGGGAGCCAAAAACATTCAGTACTTC. Its translation is CASSQTGGAKNIQYF. The chain recombines TRBV6-2 or TRBV6-3 with TRBJ2-4, with TRBD2 matching over 7 bases. Unmatched junction bases numbered 5, after V lost 6 bases and J lost 0 bases. Germline V gene lookup returns CDR1 MNHEY and CDR2 SVGEGT. The CDR3 covers 15 residues.

The sample holds a few counts of this clone. The J gene is TRBJ2-1, the V gene TRBV7-9; D not certain. The V gene lost 8 bases and the J gene lost 3 bases, with 5 bases spanning the gap. This CDR3 has 11 amino acids. Per the germline V gene, CDR1 is SEHNR and CDR2 is FQNEAQ (reference sequence). In DNA, the CDR3 is TGTGCCAGCGCCGGCTACAATGAGCAGTTCTTC. Translating gives CASAGYNEQFF. The full variable domain, rest sourced from reference TRBV7-9 and TRBJ2-1, is DTGVSQNPRHKITKRGQNVTFRCDPISEHNRLYWYRQTLGQGPEFLTYFQNEAQLEKSRLLSDRFSAERPKGSFSTLEIQRTEQGDSAMYLCASAGYNEQFFGPGTRLTVL.

The CDR3 spells CATASGNQPQHF. CDR3 DNA sequence: TGTGCCACCGCCTCAGGGAATCAGCCCCAGCATTTT. This rearrangement joins TRBV24-1 to TRBJ1-5, with a weak D call TRBD1 (5 bases). Trimming stripped 9 bases from V and 4 bases from J, with 9 bases between. This CDR3 spans 12 amino acids. The germline gives CDR1 KGHDR, CDR2 SFDVKD.

This chain joins TRBV30 and TRBJ1-1; D ambiguous. V lost 2 bases and J 1 base, leaving 5 bases between the germline ends. Germline CDR1 and CDR2: GTSNPN and SVGIG (reference sequence). This CDR3 comprises 12 residues. This CDR3 is CAWSPRNTEAFF. CDR3 sequence (DNA): TGTGCCTGGAGTCCCCGGAACACTGAAGCTTTCTTT.

Worth noting for this clone: One end of the junction does not line up with germline, which may come from a read error. This chain connects TRBV7-7 to TRBJ2-2; 10 nucleotides agree with TRBD2. Germline-derived CDR1 and CDR2 are SSHAT and FNYEAQ (reference sequence). This CDR3 region has 18 residues. This CDR3 reads CASSLRASGGANTGELFF. DNA for the CDR3: TGTGCTAGCAGCTTACGGGCTAGCGGGGGAGCGAACACCGGGGAGCTGTTTTTT.

The chain carries TRBV18 and TRBJ2-7; a possible D gene is TRBD1 (7 bases). The V gene lost 6 bases and the J gene lost 4 bases, with 13 bases spanning the gap. The length of the CDR3 is 13 residues. Germline V gene sequence: CDR1 KGHSH, CDR2 LQKENI. CDR3 nucleotide sequence: TGTGCCAGCTCCCCGGGGGACAGTTACGAGCAGTACTTC. Translating gives CASSPGDSYEQYF.

This rearrangement joins TRBV27 to TRBJ1-1; D remains ambiguous. The germline V gene encodes CDR1 MNHEY and CDR2 SMNVEV (reference sequence). V was clipped by 8 bases and J by 5 bases, with 18 bases between them. The CDR3 runs to 14 residues. The CDR3 region is CASYPRGGRTEAFF. The CDR3 nucleotides are TGTGCCAGCTACCCTCGAGGCGGTCGGACTGAAGCTTTCTTT.

The DNA for the CDR3 is TGTGCCACCAGTGATTTAGGGCTAGCGGGAGTTCGCGGCGAGACCCAGTACTTC. It codes for CATSDLGLAGVRGETQYF. The chain uses TRBV24-1 and TRBJ2-5, with TRBD2 matching 10 bases. V lost 1 base, J lost 5 bases, and 12 bases stayed unmatched. The length of the CDR3 is 18 residues. Germline CDR1 is KGHDR and CDR2 is SFDVKD.

This clone appeared once. V usage is TRBV9 and J usage is TRBJ2-3, with 9 nucleotides matching TRBD1. The CDR3 contains 15 residues. V gave up 4 bases and J gave up 5 bases; unmatched junction bases: 8. Germline lookup yields CDR1 SGDLS and CDR2 YYNGEE. In nucleotides, the CDR3 is TGTGCCAGCAGCCCCCGGGACAGGGCGATAGATACGCAGTATTTT. This sequence encodes CASSPRDRAIDTQYF.

The genes are TRBV30 and TRBJ1-1; TRBD1 aligns across 7 bases. The germline V gene encodes CDR1 GTSNPN and CDR2 SVGIG (reference sequence). V lost 2 bases to trimming and J lost 3 bases; unmatched junction nucleotides: 6. This CDR3 has 14 amino acids. CDR3 sequence (DNA): TGTGCCTGGAGTAAGGGGGCGGAGGACACTGAAGCTTTCTTT. Its translation: CAWSKGAEDTEAFF.

V and J are TRBV19 and TRBJ2-3; 13 bases align to TRBD2. The CDR3 spans 15 residues. CDR1 and CDR2 (germline): LNHDA, SQIVND (reference sequence). With V trimmed by 9 bases and J by 3 bases, 6 bases remained unmatched. CDR3 amino acids: CASSGLAGTTDTQYF. The CDR3 region has the DNA TGTGCCAGCTCGGGACTAGCGGGGACTACAGATACGCAGTATTTT.

The chain is built from TRBV6-5 and TRBJ1-5; D remains unclear. CDR1 is MNHEY, CDR2 SVGAGI, per germline. The CDR3 is 13 amino acids. V was cut by 6 bases and J by 7 bases, with 13 bases left in between. The CDR3 here is CASSPGLYQPQHF. The CDR3 bases are TGTGCCAGCAGCCCAGGCTTATACCAGCCCCAGCATTTT.

The chain uses TRBV7-6 and TRBJ2-7; TRBD2 matches at 9 bases. The ends lost 1 base at V and 0 bases at J; junction bases unmatched: 7. The CDR3 consists of 17 residues. From germline, CDR1 is SGHVS and CDR2 FNYEAQ. The CDR3 coding sequence is TGTGCCAGCAGCTTAGTAGCGGGGGCCTCTTCCTCCTACGAGCAGTACTTC. Translated, it gives CASSLVAGASSSYEQYF.

Details on this clone: Different DNA sequences within this sample yield the same CDR3. The chain is built from TRBV12-3 or TRBV12-4 and TRBJ2-5; TRBD2 is a possible D gene (6 bases). This CDR3 comprises 12 residues. Trimming cost V 3 bases and J 4 bases, with 6 bases left between them. CDR3 region: CASSLGLETQYF. Here the CDR3 DNA reads TGTGCCAGCAGTTTGGGACTAGAGACCCAGTACTTC.

The DNA for the CDR3 is TGCGCCAGCAGCGAACAGGGGAAGGGGTTTGGCTACACCTTC. This sequence encodes CASSEQGKGFGYTF. The chain couples TRBV5-1 to TRBJ1-2; 7 bases agree with TRBD1. Per germline, CDR1 SGHRS and CDR2 YFSETQ. The CDR3 is 14 amino acids. V was clipped by 4 bases and J by 7 bases; unmatched bases: 10.

J is TRBJ1-2 and V is TRBV6-1; a weak D match, TRBD1 (5 bases). The V end was cut by 2 bases, the J end by 3 bases, with 10 bases between. There are 14 residues in the CDR3. The germline gives CDR1 MNHNS, CDR2 SASEGT. CDR3 amino acids: CASSEYDRDYGYTF. The DNA for the CDR3 is TGTGCCAGCAGTGAATACGACAGAGACTATGGCTACACCTTC.

This rearrangement joins TRBV18 to TRBJ1-5; D possibly corresponds to TRBD1 (5 bases). V was cut by 5 bases and J by 5 bases, with 10 bases left in between. CDR1 is KGHSH, CDR2 LQKENI, per germline. This CDR3 is built from 13 residues. The CDR3 DNA reads as TGTGCCAGCTCAGCGGGGACGGATCAGCCCCAGCATTTT. Amino acids: CASSAGTDQPQHF.

The rearrangement uses TRBV6-5 and TRBJ1-4; TRBD1 is a possible D gene (6 bases). Trimming left V 10 bases short and J 16 bases short, with 22 bases between. Germline V CDR1 and CDR2: MNHEY, SVGAGI. The CDR3 is 12 amino acids. The CDR3 protein is CATEGDTYARFF. CDR3 DNA: TGTGCCACCGAGGGGGATACCTACGCTAGGTTTTTT.